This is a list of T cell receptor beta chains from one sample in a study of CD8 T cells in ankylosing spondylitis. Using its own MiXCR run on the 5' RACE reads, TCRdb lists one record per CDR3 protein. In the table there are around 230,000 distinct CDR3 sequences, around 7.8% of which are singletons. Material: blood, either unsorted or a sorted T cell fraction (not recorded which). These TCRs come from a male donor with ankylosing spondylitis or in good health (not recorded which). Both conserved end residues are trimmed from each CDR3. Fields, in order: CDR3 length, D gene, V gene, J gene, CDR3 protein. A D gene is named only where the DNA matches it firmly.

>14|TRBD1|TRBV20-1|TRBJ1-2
SARDLRQGTGYGYT
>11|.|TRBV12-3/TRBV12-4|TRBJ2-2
ALAESNTGELF
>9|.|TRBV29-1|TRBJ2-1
SMRQYNEQF
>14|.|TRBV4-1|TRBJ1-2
ASSQGTGPVAYGYT
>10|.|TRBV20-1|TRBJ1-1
SARDRGLEAF
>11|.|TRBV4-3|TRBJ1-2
ASSQEGLYGYT
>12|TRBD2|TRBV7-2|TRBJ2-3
ASTLAGVTDTQY
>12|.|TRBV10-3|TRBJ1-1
AIRGTSDNTEAF
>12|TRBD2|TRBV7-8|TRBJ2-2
ASSIAGGAGELF
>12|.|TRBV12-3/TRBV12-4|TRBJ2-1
ASSLRGGYNEQF
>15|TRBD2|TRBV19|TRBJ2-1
ASSKLSGTSGYNEQF
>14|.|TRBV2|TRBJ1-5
ASSATGPSGNQPQH
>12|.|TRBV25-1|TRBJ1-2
ASSSPGLLGGYT
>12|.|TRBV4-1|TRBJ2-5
ASSPFGDQETQY
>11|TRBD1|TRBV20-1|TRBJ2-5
SAIRTGEETQY
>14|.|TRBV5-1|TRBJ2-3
ASSARLPRGTDTQY
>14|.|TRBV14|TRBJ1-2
ASSQSLRGTGHGYT
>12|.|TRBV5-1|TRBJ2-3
ASSFPDSTDTQY
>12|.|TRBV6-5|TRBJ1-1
ASSYPGHSSEAF
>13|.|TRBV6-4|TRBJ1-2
ASSGDVGFRGGYT
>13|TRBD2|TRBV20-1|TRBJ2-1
SAISGGSGYNEQF
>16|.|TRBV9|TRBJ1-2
ASSVAPHFGGGNYGYT
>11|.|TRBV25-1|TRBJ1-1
ASSELVNTEAF
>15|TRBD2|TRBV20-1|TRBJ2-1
NAREVAGGPGGNEQF
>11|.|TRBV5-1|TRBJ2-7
ASSFRRSAEQY
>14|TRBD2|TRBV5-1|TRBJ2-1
ASSLELTSQHNEQF
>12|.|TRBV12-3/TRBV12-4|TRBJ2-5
ASSLRDYQETQY
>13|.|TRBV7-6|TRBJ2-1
ASSLRRDSPNEQF
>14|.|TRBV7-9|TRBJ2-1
ASSLSLKPSYNEQF
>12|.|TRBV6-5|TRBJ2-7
ASSYGTGRGEQY
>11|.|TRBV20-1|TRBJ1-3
SAPSDNGNTIY
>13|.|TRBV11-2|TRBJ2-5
ASSLVSRGQETQY
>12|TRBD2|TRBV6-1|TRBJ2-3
ASSGTTSTDTQY
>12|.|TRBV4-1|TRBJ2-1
ASSQVSRDNEQF
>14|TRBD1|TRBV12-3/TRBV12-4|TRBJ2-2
ASSPSGTANTGELF
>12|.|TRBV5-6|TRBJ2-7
ASSLSSGSYEQY
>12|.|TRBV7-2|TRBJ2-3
ASSLQFAIDTQY
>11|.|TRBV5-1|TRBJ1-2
ASRMGQGHGYT
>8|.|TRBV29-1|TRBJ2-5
TGGQETQY
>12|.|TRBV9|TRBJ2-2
ASSGPGATGELF
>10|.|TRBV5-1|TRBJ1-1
ASSLQDSEAF
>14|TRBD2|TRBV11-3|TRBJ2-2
ASTHLSSGNTGELF
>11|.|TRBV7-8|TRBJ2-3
ASSDPPTDTQY
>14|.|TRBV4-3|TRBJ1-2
ASSRGSRGANYGYT
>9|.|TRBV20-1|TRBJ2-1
SAGFFNEQF
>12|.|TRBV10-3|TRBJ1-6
AISAGQINSPLH
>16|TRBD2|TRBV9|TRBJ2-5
ASSVHTGTSGRRETQY
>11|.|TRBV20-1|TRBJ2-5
SARVMTKETQY
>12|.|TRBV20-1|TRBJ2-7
SARAPWGAYEQY
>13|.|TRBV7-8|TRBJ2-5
ASSLIQGNQETQY
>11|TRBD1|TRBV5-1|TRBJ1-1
ASSGLTGAEAF
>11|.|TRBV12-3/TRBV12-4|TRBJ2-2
ASSFLATGELF
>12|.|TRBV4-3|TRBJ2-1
ASSQAVPANEQF